This T cell receptor (beta chain) was found in a study of post-analysis software for immune sequencing data. The study, taken as a whole, reports: Roughly five TRBV segments, including TRBV5-6, TRBV5-1 and TRBV20-1, were more frequent in patients than controls.

Germline V gene lookup returns CDR1 SGHTA and CDR2 FQGNSA. Trimming removed 5 bases at V and 0 bases at J, with 14 bases between. The CDR3 is 15 amino acids. A word on this clonotype: The antigen is undetermined.

Unique molecular identifiers were carried by the TCR beta cDNA libraries. MiXCR, run by TCRdb on the PCR reads, gives a single entry per CDR3 protein. Among 400,000 to 500,000 distinct CDR3 sequences listed, over 30% were seen once. The receptor comes from a girl aged 2 to 9 with multiple sclerosis. V and J are TRBV7-2 and TRBJ2-7; possibly TRBD1 for D (5 bases). Sample: blood. CDR3 amino acids: CASSLRGQGSYEQYF. In DNA form, the CDR3 reads TGTGCCAGCAGCCTCAGAGGTCAGGGCTCCTACGAGCAGTACTTC.